The table lists the clone carrying this T cell receptor beta chain with a few counts. Its specificity is not known. The data derive from a study of beta chain features in type 1 diabetes. CD45RO/CCR7/CD25/CD127/CD95/CD27 staining was used to isolate CD4+ naive, central memory, regulatory and stem cell-like memory cells by sorting. Whole-study results and caveats: Fewer insertions but more deletions were seen at VDJ junctions in type 1 diabetes patients. Researchers reported that naive, central memory and Treg TCRB repertoires appeared more similar in patients than in healthy donors. Cells with high TCR expression could be over-represented when cDNA is sequenced.

Sequenced material consisted of expressed TCRB transcripts (all of the isolated RNA was reverse transcribed). Data came from immunoSEQ multiplex PCR; TCRdb stores just in-frame clones and leaves some out. Of fewer than 150,000 clones in the sample, roughly 7.2% were seen once. CDR3 length: 12 residues. CDR1 and CDR2 (germline): SNHLY, FYNNEI. V lost 6 bases and J lost 2; bases outside the gene matches: 0. Sequencing used central memory CD4+ T cells from blood. This receptor was taken from a woman in her twenties or thirties in good health. The chain combines TRBV2 with TRBJ1-2; 7 positions agree with TRBD1. CDR3 bases: TGTGCCAGCAGGACAGGGAACTATGGCTACACCTTC. Translating gives CASRTGNYGYTF.